These T cell receptor beta chains were read from a single sample in a study of T cells of healthy individuals. TCRdb processed the 5' RACE reads anew with MiXCR; each CDR3 protein has one entry. The sample lists about 96,000 distinct CDR3 sequences, around 17% occurring once. The receptors shown here come from a human donor in good health. CDR3s include the opening cysteine and the closing phenylalanine or tryptophan. The D gene is left open where the match is weak. Clone size appears in some rows only: once, few, many, or a class for an expanded clone.

>-|TRBV5-1|TRBD2|TRBJ2-1
CASSPGTGLAGLYNEQFF
TGCGCCAGCAGCCCGGGGACGGGACTAGCGGGACTCTACAATGAGCAGTTCTTC
>-|TRBV6-5|TRBD1|TRBJ1-2
CASRRDRAYGYTF
TGTGCCAGCCGCCGGGACAGGGCGTATGGCTACACCTTC
>-|TRBV20-1|TRBD1|TRBJ2-1
CSAIEGAYYNEQFF
TGCAGTGCTATAGAGGGGGCTTACTACAATGAGCAGTTCTTC
>few|TRBV10-3|-|TRBJ2-7
CAISDPASYEQYF
TGTGCCATCAGTGACCCGGCGTCCTACGAGCAGTACTTC
>many|TRBV6-2/TRBV6-3|TRBD2|TRBJ2-2
CAGRLAGEVGELFF
TGTGCCGGCCGACTAGCGGGAGAGGTCGGGGAGCTGTTTTTT
>-|TRBV30|-|TRBJ2-3
CACAVSDTQYF
TGTGCCTGCGCAGTGTCAGATACGCAGTATTTT
>few|TRBV6-2/TRBV6-3|-|TRBJ2-7
CASGPSYEQYF
TGTGCCAGCGGACCATCCTACGAGCAGTACTTC
>few|TRBV2|TRBD2|TRBJ2-3
CASRPPTAGGITDTQYF
TGTGCCAGCAGACCCCCCACAGCGGGGGGGATCACAGATACGCAGTATTTT
>-|TRBV7-9|-|TRBJ1-2
CASSPGIHGYNF
TGTGCCAGCAGCCCGGGTATCCATGGCTACAACTTC
>-|TRBV7-3|-|TRBJ2-1
CASSPFEGQGYNEQFF
TGTGCCAGCAGCCCCTTTGAGGGACAAGGGTACAATGAGCAGTTCTTC
>-|TRBV6-2/TRBV6-3|-|TRBJ1-2
CASSTGQNYGYTF
TGTGCCAGCAGTACCGGACAGAACTATGGCTACACCTTC
>-|TRBV28|TRBD2|TRBJ2-1
CASKTGTSESNEQFF
TGTGCCAGCAAAACCGGGACTAGCGAGTCTAATGAGCAGTTCTTC
>few|TRBV28|-|TRBJ2-7
CATTPGGQHLYEQYF
TGTGCCACAACCCCAGGAGGACAGCACCTCTACGAGCAGTACTTC
>few|TRBV12-3/TRBV12-4|-|TRBJ2-1
CASSLGFYNEQFF
TGTGCCAGCAGTTTAGGGTTCTACAATGAGCAGTTCTTC
>-|TRBV29-1|TRBD2|TRBJ2-5
CSVGRERGETQYF
TGCAGCGTTGGACGGGAGCGGGGGGAGACCCAGTACTTC
>few|TRBV7-3|-|TRBJ2-1
CASSLMGARSNEQFF
TGTGCCAGCAGCTTAATGGGTGCTCGAAGCAATGAGCAGTTCTTC
>-|TRBV6-2/TRBV6-3|-|TRBJ2-2
CASSPKRDGTGELFF
TGTGCCAGCAGCCCAAAAAGGGACGGCACCGGGGAGCTGTTTTTT
>-|TRBV4-1|-|TRBJ2-3
CASSRLQITDTQYF
TGCGCCAGCAGCCGATTACAAATCACAGATACGCAGTATTTT
>few|TRBV12-3/TRBV12-4|TRBD1|TRBJ1-5
CASSPQGGYSNQPQHF
TGTGCCAGCAGCCCACAGGGGGGGTATAGCAATCAGCCCCAGCATTTT
>few|TRBV6-5|TRBD1|TRBJ1-3
CASRADRSTGNTIYF
TGTGCCAGCAGGGCGGACAGGAGCACTGGAAACACCATATATTTT
>few|TRBV3-1|-|TRBJ2-6
CASSPGPHHSGANVLTF
TGTGCCAGCAGCCCGGGACCGCATCACTCTGGGGCCAACGTCCTGACTTTC
>many|TRBV6-2/TRBV6-3|-|TRBJ2-4
CASSSRVKFQYF
TGTGCCAGCAGCTCCCGGGTCAAATTTCAGTACTTC
>few|TRBV28|-|TRBJ1-2
CASTFLGDGYTF
TGTGCCAGCACCTTCTTGGGAGATGGCTACACCTTC
>medium-sized|TRBV2|-|TRBJ2-5
CASSERGQPQETQYF
TGTGCCAGCAGTGAAAGGGGTCAGCCCCAAGAGACCCAGTACTTC
>many|TRBV9|TRBD1|TRBJ2-3
CASRGQGTDTQYF
TGTGCCAGCAGGGGACAGGGAACAGATACGCAGTATTTT
>few|TRBV6-2/TRBV6-3|-|TRBJ1-2
CASSSPQDNYGYTF
TGTGCCAGCAGTTCCCCCCAGGACAACTATGGCTACACCTTC
>-|TRBV14|-|TRBJ2-5
CASSLSLEETQYF
TGTGCCAGCAGCCTAAGCCTCGAAGAGACCCAGTACTTC
>few|TRBV6-5|-|TRBJ2-7
CASSRRLGSGDWILYEQYF
TGTGCCAGCAGCCGGCGGTTGGGGTCGGGCGACTGGATACTCTACGAGCAGTACTTC
>many|TRBV28|-|TRBJ1-1
CASSSHSNTEAFF
TGTGCCAGCAGTTCTCACAGCAACACTGAAGCTTTCTTT
>few|TRBV4-3|-|TRBJ1-2
CASSQDGRQRGYGYTF
TGCGCCAGCAGCCAAGATGGCAGGCAGAGAGGGTATGGCTACACCTTC
>-|TRBV30|-|TRBJ2-3
CAWSVRTSATNTQYF
TGTGCCTGGAGTGTACGGACATCAGCCACAAATACGCAGTATTTT
>-|TRBV9|TRBD1|TRBJ2-7
CASSVGSDRGTYEQYF
TGTGCCAGCAGCGTAGGCTCCGACAGGGGGACCTACGAGCAGTACTTC
>-|TRBV5-6|-|TRBJ1-2
CASSFRDVGGSRGYTF
TGTGCCAGCAGCTTTAGGGACGTGGGTGGGAGCCGTGGCTACACCTTC
>-|TRBV19|-|TRBJ1-2
CASRDNYGYTF
TGTGCCAGCCGGGACAACTATGGCTACACCTTC
>few|TRBV12-3/TRBV12-4|-|TRBJ1-5
CASSFTGNGQPQHF
TGTGCCAGCAGTTTTACGGGCAACGGTCAGCCCCAGCATTTT
>-|TRBV4-3|TRBD2|TRBJ2-3
CASSQGAGDTDTQYF
TGCGCCAGCAGCCAAGGGGCGGGGGACACAGATACGCAGTATTTT
>-|TRBV4-2|-|TRBJ2-4
CASSQDKNGQKNIQYF
TGTGCCAGCAGCCAAGATAAGAATGGACAAAAAAACATTCAGTACTTC
>many|TRBV28|-|TRBJ2-5
CASSLSSGGHPNQETQYF
TGTGCCAGCAGTTTAAGTTCCGGGGGCCATCCCAATCAAGAGACCCAGTACTTC
>many|TRBV20-1|-|TRBJ2-7
CSARIGAGSYEQYF
TGCAGTGCTAGAATCGGGGCGGGGTCCTACGAGCAGTACTTC
>few|TRBV28|-|TRBJ1-2
CASSLGGQSTRYGYTF
TGTGCCAGCAGTTTGGGTGGACAGTCGACTCGCTATGGCTACACCTTC
>few|TRBV20-1|-|TRBJ2-1
CSAADSSYNEQFF
TGCAGTGCAGCGGACAGCTCCTACAATGAGCAGTTCTTC
>many|TRBV3-1|-|TRBJ2-3
CASSQLLTDTQYF
TGTGCCAGCAGCCAACTTCTCACAGATACGCAGTATTTT
>-|TRBV30|-|TRBJ1-5
CAWGLGHNQPQHF
TGTGCCTGGGGACTGGGGCATAATCAGCCCCAGCATTTT
>-|TRBV28|-|TRBJ1-1
CASSLSRQGVLNTEAFF
TGTGCCAGCAGTTTATCCCGCCAAGGGGTCTTGAACACTGAAGCTTTCTTT
>few|TRBV7-2|TRBD2|TRBJ2-2
CASSPDPAGGQKLFF
TGTGCCAGCAGCCCCGATCCAGCGGGAGGGCAGAAGCTGTTTTTT
>few|TRBV24-1|-|TRBJ1-2
CATSDRTDYGYTF
TGTGCCACCAGTGACAGGACAGACTATGGCTACACCTTC
>few|TRBV20-1|TRBD2|TRBJ2-4
CSAIKPGTRYLF
TGCAGTGCGATAAAACCCGGGACTAGATACCTCTTC
>few|TRBV5-1|TRBD1|TRBJ2-7
CASSRDRASYEQYF
TGCGCCAGCAGCCGGGACAGGGCATCCTACGAGCAGTACTTC
>once|TRBV12-3/TRBV12-4|TRBD1|TRBJ2-1
CASSSDRGIDNEQFF
TGTGCCAGCAGTTCGGACAGGGGGATCGACAATGAGCAGTTCTTC
>few|TRBV28|-|TRBJ2-7
CASSLLLGRQGDYEQYF
TGTGCCAGCAGTTTATTGTTGGGTCGGCAGGGAGACTACGAGCAGTACTTC
>-|TRBV6-5|TRBD1|TRBJ1-3
CASRHLNRDRSSGNTMYF
TGTGCCAGCAGACACCTTAACCGGGACAGGAGCTCTGGAAACACCATGTATTTT
>-|TRBV6-2/TRBV6-3|-|TRBJ1-1
CASSDNTNTEAFF
TGTGCCAGCAGTGACAACACGAACACTGAAGCTTTCTTT
>few|TRBV5-4|TRBD2|TRBJ2-4
CASSQPGLAGKNIQYF
TGTGCCAGCAGCCAACCGGGACTAGCGGGCAAAAACATTCAGTACTTC
>-|TRBV7-6|-|TRBJ2-3
CASSLAEWEVGTDTQYF
TGTGCCAGCAGCTTAGCGGAGTGGGAGGTCGGCACAGATACGCAGTATTTT
>-|TRBV7-7|TRBD2|TRBJ2-2
CASSSKASGTLTGELFF
TGTGCTAGCAGCTCCAAGGCCAGCGGGACGCTGACCGGGGAGCTGTTTTTT
>few|TRBV7-3|TRBD1|TRBJ1-6
CASSPDRGEPLHF
TGTGCCAGCAGCCCAGACAGGGGTGAACCCCTCCACTTT
>few|TRBV6-2/TRBV6-3|-|TRBJ1-5
CASSYSGAMQPQHF
TGTGCCAGCAGTTACTCGGGGGCAATGCAGCCCCAGCATTTT
>-|TRBV6-1|TRBD2|TRBJ2-7
CASSEIHRAGEGEQYF
TGTGCCAGCAGTGAAATCCACAGAGCGGGGGAGGGCGAGCAGTACTTC
>-|TRBV15|TRBD1|TRBJ1-5
CATSRGTGGNQPQHF
TGTGCCACCAGCAGAGGGACAGGAGGAAATCAGCCCCAGCATTTT
>-|TRBV28|TRBD1|TRBJ1-5
CASSPGGRGQPQHF
TGTGCCAGCAGTCCAGGGGGCCGGGGTCAGCCCCAGCATTTT